These 2 T cell receptor beta chains were all obtained from the same sample, sequenced in a study of shared clonotypes between healthy human individuals. Using immunoSEQ multiplex PCR, the repertoire was profiled, and TCRdb retains in-frame clones only, with some absent. This sample has 2 million to 2.5 million clones, with more than 80% found just once. Source material: naive CD4+ T cells from PBMCs. Subset given: CD45RA+ positively selected. Receptor source: a man between 18 and 29 years old in good health. Some clones in this sample may be carry-over from other donors' samples.

The gene calls are TRBV19 and TRBJ1-5, with D unresolved. In germline, CDR1 is LNHDA, CDR2 SQIVND (reference sequence). The CDR3 consists of 16 residues. Trimming pared 3 bases from V and 4 bases from J, leaving 16 bases between. This CDR3 reads CASSIPPLIRNQPQHF. CDR3 sequence (DNA): TGTGCCAGTAGTATCCCCCCACTCATTCGGAATCAGCCCCAGCATTTT. Filled out from reference TRBV19 and TRBJ1-5, the complete variable domain reads DGGITQSPKYLFRKEGQNVTLSCEQNLNHDAMYWYRQDPGQGLRLIYYSQIVNDFQKGDIAEGYSVSREKKESFPLTVTSAQKNPTAFYLCASSIPPLIRNQPQHFGDGTRLSIL.

This chain connects TRBV11-2 to TRBJ2-7; D may be TRBD2 (6 bases). The CDR3 consists of 12 residues. CDR1 SGHAT and CDR2 FQNNGV come from the germline V gene. The V end lost 2 bases, the J end lost 12 bases, and 14 bases lay between the germline ends. Here the CDR3 reads CASSLPGVSPYF. CDR3 bases: TGTGCCAGCAGCTTACCGGGAGTCTCTCCGTACTTC.